This T cell receptor (beta chain) was documented in a study of T cells in Graves' hyperthyroidism and ophthalmopathy. Out of approximately 10 ml of fresh peripheral blood came the PBMCs. Findings and limits, study-wide: In the blood, most expanded thyroid clonotypes above 0.001 appeared as well.

This clonotype was recorded many times. The antigen is not known. The junction had 7 bases not matched to a gene; V was cut back by 5 bases and J by 4 bases. This CDR3 comprises 14 residues. CDR1 is SQVTM, CDR2 ANQGSEA, per germline. RNA transcripts provided the source from which TCR beta CDR3 regions were amplified. A set of HTBI primers served as the primers for a first-round RT-PCR of the TCR CDR3. TCRdb recomputed calls from the multiplex PCR reads with MiXCR, one row per CDR3 protein. The sample holds fewer than 250,000 distinct CDR3 sequences; about a sixth are singletons and the top ten take approximately 30%.

This receptor was obtained from a young woman with Graves' ophthalmopathy. The chain uses TRBV29-1 and TRBJ2-7; 11 bases align to TRBD1. Sequenced material: blood. The DNA of the CDR3 is TGCAGCGTTCGTACCGGGACAGGGGGATACGAGCAGTACTTC. Translation: CSVRTGTGGYEQYF.